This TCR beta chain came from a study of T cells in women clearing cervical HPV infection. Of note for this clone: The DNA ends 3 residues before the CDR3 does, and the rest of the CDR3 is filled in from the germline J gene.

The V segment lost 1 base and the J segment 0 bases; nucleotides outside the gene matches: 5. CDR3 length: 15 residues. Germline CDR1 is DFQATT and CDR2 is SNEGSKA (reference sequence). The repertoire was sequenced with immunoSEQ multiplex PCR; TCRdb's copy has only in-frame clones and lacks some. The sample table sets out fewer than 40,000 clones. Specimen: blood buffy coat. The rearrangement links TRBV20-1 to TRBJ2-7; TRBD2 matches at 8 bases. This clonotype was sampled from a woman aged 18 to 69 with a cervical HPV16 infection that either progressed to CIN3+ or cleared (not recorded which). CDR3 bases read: TGCAGTGCTAGAGGTCCCGGGGGGGACTCCTACGAG. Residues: CSARGPGGDSYE. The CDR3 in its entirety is CSARGPGGDSYEQYF.